The TCR beta chain under discussion was sequenced for a study of T-cell memory formation after mild COVID-19. Study summary: Clustering of TCRs was largely donor specific. Study-level results: A second wave expanding day 15 to 37 was CD4+-biased; contracting clones were balanced.

Only a few counts were recorded for this clonotype. Antigen specificity is unknown. The CDR3 is 14 residues long. Trimming removed 5 bases from V and 10 bases from J, with 21 bases in between. CDR1 is DFQATT and CDR2 is SNEGSKA in the germline V gene (reference sequence). In TCRdb, the 5' RACE reads were re-called with MiXCR into one record per CDR3 protein. The table includes hundreds of thousands of distinct CDR3 sequences, around a quarter detected once. The J gene is TRBJ2-1, the V gene TRBV20-1, with D perhaps TRBD1 (8 bases). The receptor was derived from an adult woman who had mild COVID-19 (a few samples of this study predate the infection). Cell type and time point are not known. The sequenced material came from PBMCs or a T cell subset sorted from them (not recorded which). CDR3 sequence reads: CSALRTGRGEEQFF. The CDR3 region has the DNA TGCAGTGCTCTAAGGACAGGGAGGGGTGAAGAGCAGTTCTTC.